These 21 T cell receptor beta chains originate from one sample sequenced in a study of CD8+CD57+ T cells in acquired aplastic anemia. Profiling that covered TCR beta VDJ and CDR3 relied on genomic DNA as its template. TCRdb re-called the reads through MiXCR, storing one row per CDR3 protein. The sample has some 190,000 distinct CDR3 sequences, around half seen once. Material: sorted CD4+, CD8+, or CD8+CD57+ T cells (not recorded which) from PBMCs. The source of these receptors is a human donor in good health, serving as a control.

The rearrangement joins TRBV10-3 to TRBJ2-7; 7 positions agree with TRBD1. The CDR3 runs to 15 residues. V trimming: 10 bases; J trimming: 2 bases; junction bases outside the gene matches: 14. Germline CDR1 reads ENHRY; CDR2 reads SYGVKD. In DNA form, the CDR3 reads TGTGCCAGCTCAAGGGGACAGTTAGAGACCTACGAGCAGTACTTC. Amino acids: CASSRGQLETYEQYF.

In its sample, this clonotype was seen a few times. The chain is built from TRBV7-9 and TRBJ2-7, with D perhaps matching TRBD1 (6 bases). Per the germline V gene, CDR1 is SEHNR and CDR2 is FQNEAQ (reference sequence). V lost 5 bases, J lost 3 bases, and 17 bases lay in between. CDR3 size: 15 residues. In nucleotides, the CDR3 is TGTGCCAGCAGCGAATGGGACACGGACATCTACGAGCAGTACTTC. Amino acid sequence: CASSEWDTDIYEQYF.

J is TRBJ1-6 and V is TRBV7-6, with 8 bases identical to TRBD1. The CDR3 has 17 amino acids. CDR1 is SGHVS and CDR2 is FNYEAQ in the germline V gene. V lost 4 bases and J lost 3; bases outside the gene matches: 8. The CDR3 DNA is TGTGCCAGCAGCTCAGGCGCAGGGGGCTACTATAATTCACCCCTCCACTTT. It yields the protein CASSSGAGGYYNSPLHF.

The chain uses TRBV25-1 and TRBJ1-2; TRBD1 might be the D (6 bases). This CDR3 has 12 amino acids. Germline assignment: CDR1 MGHDK and CDR2 SYGVNS. Trimming left V 3 bases short and J 10 bases short, with 12 bases between. CDR3 sequence reads: CASSEDSVFYTF. DNA of the CDR3: TGTGCCAGCAGTGAGGACAGTGTTTTCTACACCTTC.

This clonotype has just a few counts. The chain employs TRBV3-1 and TRBJ2-2; 8 nucleotides match TRBD2. J gave up 6 bases and V 4 bases, and 10 bases lay outside the gene matches. Germline-derived CDR1 and CDR2 are LGHDT and YNNKEL (reference sequence). The CDR3 runs 16 residues. The chain's CDR3 is CASSLIGGAKAGELFF. For the CDR3, the DNA is TGTGCCAGCAGCCTGATCGGGGGGGCGAAAGCCGGGGAGCTGTTTTTT. The full variable domain, in which reference TRBV3-1 and TRBJ2-2 provide the parts outside the CDR3, is DTAVSQTPKYLVTQMGNDKSIKCEQNLGHDTMYWYKQDSKKFLKIMFSYNNKELIINETVPNRFSPKSPDKAHLNLHINSLELGDSAVYFCASSLIGGAKAGELFFGEGSRLTVL.

There are many counts of this clonotype. CDR3 protein: CASSPGLLKETQYF. The DNA for the CDR3 is TGTGCCAGCAGCCCGGGACTTCTAAAAGAGACCCAGTACTTC. The V gene is TRBV11-2, the J gene TRBJ2-5; TRBD2 is a possible D gene (6 bases). V lost 5 bases and J 3 bases, leaving 13 bases between the germline ends. Per the germline V gene, CDR1 is SGHAT and CDR2 is FQNNGV. CDR3 size: 14 residues. The whole variable domain, filled in from reference TRBV11-2 and TRBJ2-5, reads EAGVAQSPRYKIIEKRQSVAFWCNPISGHATLYWYQQILGQGPKLLIQFQNNGVVDDSQLPKDRFSAERLKGVDSTLKIQPAKLEDSAVYLCASSPGLLKETQYFGPGTRLLVL.

In its sample, this clonotype was seen many times. At one of its ends the junction is not consistent with the germline gene, which may arise from a read error. J is TRBJ2-3 and V is TRBV4-3, with 8 bases matching TRBD2. Germline lookup yields CDR1 LGHNA and CDR2 YSLEER. The CDR3 has 17 residues. CDR3 loop: CASSQGSLAGWTDTQYF. In nucleotides, the CDR3 is TGCGCCAGCAGTCAAGGGTCTTTAGCGGGGTGGACAGATACGCAGTATTTT.

This clonotype was recorded a few times. The CDR3 spells CASRRDRGPEKLFF. The CDR3 region has the DNA TGTGCCAGCAGAAGAGACAGGGGGCCGGAAAAACTGTTTTTT. The J gene is TRBJ1-4, the V gene TRBV28, with 10 bases aligning to TRBD1. The CDR3 covers 14 residues. CDR1 is MDHEN, CDR2 SYDVKM, per germline. Trimming took 6 bases from V and 8 from J; bases not matched to a gene: 6.

This clonotype was counted many times. The chain links TRBV24-1 to TRBJ2-3; TRBD1 aligns across 9 bases. Germline assignment: CDR1 KGHDR and CDR2 SFDVKD. This CDR3 comprises 17 residues. J lost 0 bases, V lost 0 bases, and 3 bases had no gene match. The CDR3 nucleotides read TGTGCCACCAGTGATTTGCAGGGACAGGGTAGCACAGATACGCAGTATTTT. It codes for CATSDLQGQGSTDTQYF.

This sequence joins TRBV25-1 and TRBJ1-1, with 8 positions matching TRBD1. The germline CDR1 and CDR2 sequences are MGHDK and SYGVNS. There are 14 residues in the CDR3. Trimming removed 7 bases from V and 1 base from J; junction bases left unmatched: 5. The chain's CDR3 is CASTEGQENTEAFF. The CDR3 nucleotides read TGTGCCAGCACCGAGGGACAGGAGAACACTGAAGCTTTCTTT. The full variable domain, with the rest looked up from reference TRBV25-1 and TRBJ1-1, is EADIYQTPRYLVIGTGKKITLECSQTMGHDKMYWYQQDPGMELHLIHYSYGVNSTEKGDLSSESTVSRIRTEHFPLTLESARPSHTSQYLCASTEGQENTEAFFGQGTRLTVV.

This clonotype occurred many times. J is TRBJ2-1 and V is TRBV19; TRBD2 agrees at 9 bases. Per the germline V gene, CDR1 is LNHDA and CDR2 is SQIVND (reference sequence). The CDR3 loop spans 18 amino acids. The V and J ends lost 4 bases and 7 bases, in that order; junction bases with no gene match: 17. The CDR3 loop is CASSKLGGGALGPNEQFF. The DNA for the CDR3 is TGTGCCAGTAGTAAACTTGGCGGGGGGGCCTTGGGTCCTAATGAGCAGTTCTTC. Using reference TRBV19 and TRBJ2-1 for the parts outside the CDR3, the full variable domain is DGGITQSPKYLFRKEGQNVTLSCEQNLNHDAMYWYRQDPGQGLRLIYYSQIVNDFQKGDIAEGYSVSREKKESFPLTVTSAQKNPTAFYLCASSKLGGGALGPNEQFFGPGTRLTVL.

V gene TRBV10-3 combines with J gene TRBJ1-2; D not resolved. V was shortened by 0 bases and J by 7 bases, with 12 bases between the two germline ends. Germline V gives CDR1 ENHRY, CDR2 SYGVKD. The CDR3 spans 14 residues. The DNA for the CDR3 is TGTGCCATCAGTGAGTCGGAAGGAAGGGCTGGCTACACCTTC. It codes for CAISESEGRAGYTF.

Ten or more counts support this clonotype. The J gene is TRBJ1-1, the V gene TRBV10-3, with 9 nucleotides matching TRBD1. V gave up 5 bases and J gave up 7 bases; unmatched junction bases: 8. Germline assignment: CDR1 ENHRY and CDR2 SYGVKD. There are 14 residues in the CDR3. CDR3: CAISLQGADIEAFF. As DNA, the CDR3 is TGTGCCATCAGTCTACAGGGGGCCGACATTGAAGCTTTCTTT.

The chain recombines TRBV7-9 with TRBJ2-1, with D perhaps TRBD1 or TRBD2 (5 bases each). V gave up 6 bases and J gave up 1 base, with 10 bases separating them. Per the germline V gene, CDR1 is SEHNR and CDR2 is FQNEAQ (reference sequence). The CDR3 runs 14 residues. CDR3 sequence (DNA): TGTGCCAGCAGGTGGGGGATGTCCTACAATGAGCAGTTCTTC. Encoded protein: CASRWGMSYNEQFF.

This clonotype was seen ten or more times. The J gene is TRBJ1-4, the V gene TRBV13; TRBD1 is a possible D gene (6 bases). CDR3 length equals 16 residues. The V and J ends lost 3 bases and 3 bases respectively, with 14 bases between them. Looked up from germline, CDR1 is PRHDT and CDR2 is FYEKMQ (reference sequence). In DNA form, the CDR3 reads TGTGCCAGCAGCTTTGGAGGGGGACGTTCTAATGAAAAACTGTTTTTT. Protein: CASSFGGGRSNEKLFF.

The chain joins TRBV7-6 to TRBJ1-2, with D possibly being TRBD1 (5 bases). The germline V and J ends were trimmed by 0 bases and 0 bases, with 8 bases remaining between them. The CDR3 runs to 15 residues. Germline CDR1 reads SGHVS; CDR2 reads FNYEAQ. The CDR3 region is CASSLAGGTNYGYTF. The DNA for the CDR3 is TGTGCCAGCAGCTTAGCCGGGGGGACTAACTATGGCTACACCTTC.

The chain is built from TRBV20-1 and TRBJ2-5; possibly TRBD2 for D (6 bases). Deletions cut 0 bases from V and 2 bases from J, with 10 bases between. Germline CDR1 and CDR2: DFQATT and SNEGSKA (reference sequence). The CDR3 is 14 amino acids. In DNA form, the CDR3 reads TGCAGTGCTAGAGATAGCCTAGCGCAAGAGACCCAGTACTTC. Translated: CSARDSLAQETQYF.

This clonotype was recorded once. The rearrangement uses TRBV20-1 and TRBJ1-1; D is ambiguous. Trimming left V 1 base short and J 1 base short, with 4 bases between. CDR3 length: 12 amino acids. Germline CDR1 reads DFQATT; CDR2 reads SNEGSKA (reference sequence). The CDR3, as DNA: TGCAGTGCTAGAGGCGGGAACACTGAAGCTTTCTTT. Encoded protein: CSARGGNTEAFF.

This clonotype has a single count. The chain recombines TRBV6-5 with TRBJ2-1; 7 bases match TRBD1. V was clipped by 0 bases and J by 3 bases; unmatched bases: 8. The CDR3 consists of 17 residues. CDR1 and CDR2 (germline): MNHEY, SVGAGI. DNA of the CDR3: TGTGCCAGCAGTTACTCGGGCACAGGGGTTATCTACAATGAGCAGTTCTTC. Amino acid sequence: CASSYSGTGVIYNEQFF.

To note about this clonotype: The CDR3 carries no conserved terminal phenylalanine or tryptophan, so it likely arises from a read error. The chain joins TRBV7-9 to TRBJ2-2; possibly TRBD1 or TRBD2 for D (5 bases each). This CDR3 comprises 15 residues. CDR1 is SEHNR, CDR2 FQNEAQ, per germline (reference sequence). V was pared by 3 bases and J by 2 bases, with 10 bases between. CDR3 coding DNA: TGTGCCAGCAGCTTTGGTGGGGGAAACACCGGGGAGCTGTTTCTT. Amino acids: CASSFGGGNTGELFL.

This clonotype occurred many times. The chain is built from TRBV7-8 and TRBJ1-2; D uncertain. In germline, CDR1 is SGHVS, CDR2 FQNEAQ. With 4 bases removed from V and 0 bases from J, the gap between germline ends came to 21 bases. The CDR3 consists of 18 residues. CDR3 region: CASSSLPSDGRANYGYTF. Written as DNA, the CDR3 is TGTGCCAGCAGCTCCCTTCCCTCGGACGGACGAGCTAACTATGGCTACACCTTC.